This TCR beta chain was documented in a study of cytomegalovirus exposure and HLA in healthy donors. Overall study results and limits: V- and J-gene trimming of TCR beta was linked (in a later analysis) to a missense DCLRE1C variant. An assumption of roughly uniform sequencing depth across donors underlay the presence/absence analyses.

This clone was recorded once. Its specificity is unknown. The CDR3 runs 14 residues. Germline loops: CDR1 MNHNY, CDR2 SVGAGI (reference sequence). Trimming stripped 0 bases from V and 8 bases from J, with 13 bases between. Researchers ran the PCR with 60 Vbeta and 13 Jbeta primers. Assay: immunoSEQ multiplex PCR; the TCRdb copy retains only in-frame clones and omits some. The repertoire has roughly 200,000 clones, 75% to 90% of them found once; the top ten carry more than 0.25%. Sequencing used PBMCs. This chain joins TRBV6-6 and TRBJ1-1; no clear D. The TCR was taken from a woman aged 25 to 39 in good health and CMV-seronegative. The CDR3 DNA is TGTGCCAGCAGTTACTCTAATCGTGGCATCGAAGCTTTCTTT. Translating it yields CASSYSNRGIEAFF.